Listed below are T cell receptor beta chains from one sample, sequenced in a study of shared clonotypes between healthy human individuals. Generated by immunoSEQ multiplex PCR, the TCRdb table keeps only in-frame clones and is missing some. The sample lists 2 million to 2.5 million clones; almost 96% were seen once. The sample taken for sequencing was naive CD4+ T cells sorted from blood. The receptors stem from a man aged 18-30 years in good health. Both conserved end residues are part of each CDR3. A D gene is named only where the DNA matches it firmly. Where a row states a size, it is once, few, many or the class of an expanded clone; other rows omit it.

>once|TRBV6-5|TRBJ2-1|NA
TGTGCCAGCAGCGGAGTATCCTACAATGAGCAGTTCTTC
CASSGVSYNEQFF
>NA|TRBV19|TRBJ2-5|NA
TGTGCCAGTAGTATTTTAGGCGGGACGGGGCAAGAGACCCAGTACTTC
CASSILGGTGQETQYF
>NA|TRBV2|TRBJ2-3|NA
TGTGCCAGCAGTGTTCAGGACCCGGGCACAGATACGCAGTATTTT
CASSVQDPGTDTQYF
>once|TRBV9|TRBJ2-1|TRBD2
TGTGCCAGCAGCCCGGGGGTTAGCGGGAGGTCCAGGGAGCAGTTCTTC
CASSPGVSGRSREQFF
>NA|TRBV7-2|TRBJ1-5|TRBD1
TGTGCCAGCAGCAGGGACAGGGGAACTCAGCCCCAGCATTTT
CASSRDRGTQPQHF
>NA|TRBV30|TRBJ2-1|TRBD2
TGTGCCTGGAATAGCGGGGGGTACAATGAGCAGTTCTTC
CAWNSGGYNEQFF
>few|TRBV20-1|TRBJ1-1|NA
TGCAGTGTGGGGCGAAGACCTGAAGCTTTCTTT
CSVGRRPEAFF
>NA|TRBV5-1|TRBJ2-5|TRBD2
TGCGCCAGCAGCTTGGTTTCTCGCGGGGGGGCCCCAGAGACCCAGTACTTC
CASSLVSRGGAPETQYF
>once|TRBV7-9|TRBJ2-5|TRBD2
TGTGCCAGCAGACTAGCGGGAGGAGAGACCCAGTACTTC
CASRLAGGETQYF
>NA|TRBV5-4|TRBJ2-7|TRBD2
TGTGCCAGCAGCTTGTTAGCGGGAGAAGCCCTTTACGAGCAGTACTTC
CASSLLAGEALYEQYF
>NA|TRBV6-5|TRBJ2-1|NA
TGTGCCAGCAGCAGAGGGGGCTCCTACAATGAGCAGTTCTTC
CASSRGGSYNEQFF